These 18 T cell receptor beta chains were all obtained from the same sample, sequenced in a study of T-cell reconstitution after alpha-beta-depleted transplantation in children (dated by TCRdb to about 2016). This sample's treatment or condition label indicates: allogeneic hematopoietic cell transplantation with graft depleted of TCRalphabeta T cells and CD19 B cells. Libraries were prepared through PCR. Sequenced on an Illumina HiSeq 2500. TCR libraries were prepared with molecular barcoding, using unique molecular identifiers to normalize TCRbeta repertoire quantification. TCRdb passed the public sequencing reads through fastp at Q25 and MiXCR, retaining productive beta sequences. Records with the same CDR3 protein are collapsed into one entry carrying the most frequent genes and DNA. The sample yields about 98,000 distinct CDR3 sequences; around 22% were counted once. Together, the top ten hold 20% to 25% of the sample.

Sample: PBMCs, taken before TCRalphabeta/CD19-depleted stem cell transplant. Receptors originate from a boy between 2 and 15 years old with acute lymphoblastic leukemia, due to receive a stem cell transplant.

This clonotype was seen a few times. V and J are TRBV20-1 and TRBJ2-5; 7 bases are a match to TRBD1. The CDR3 is 15 residues long. Germline trimming cut 4 bases from V and 2 bases from J; bases unmatched to any gene: 10. Germline V gene sequence: CDR1 DFQATT, CDR2 SNEGSKA (reference sequence). CDR3 sequence: CSATTGSQPQETQYF. CDR3 bases: TGCAGTGCTACGACAGGGAGCCAACCTCAAGAGACCCAGTACTTC.

The genes are TRBV28 and TRBJ2-7; D ambiguous. The length of the CDR3 is 13 residues. Germline CDR1 and CDR2: MDHEN and SYDVKM. Trimming left V 7 bases short and J 3 bases short, with 13 bases between. The CDR3: CASNGVPIYEQYF. The DNA for the CDR3 is TGTGCCAGCAATGGGGTCCCCATCTACGAGCAGTACTTC.

In this sample, this clonotype turned up a few times. This chain links TRBV6-1 with TRBJ1-5; D gene ambiguous. Per germline, CDR1 MNHNS and CDR2 SASEGT. Trimming stripped 5 bases from V and 5 bases from J, with 10 bases between. The CDR3 has 13 residues. CDR3 in amino acids: CASSPDRHQPQHF. In DNA, the CDR3 is TGTGCCAGCAGTCCGGACCGCCATCAGCCCCAGCATTTT.

The V gene is TRBV2, the J gene TRBJ2-1; 12 bases match TRBD2. In germline, CDR1 is SNHLY, CDR2 FYNNEI. The CDR3 consists of 17 residues. V shed 6 bases, J shed 4 bases, and the junction held 10 bases outside the gene matches. The CDR3 is CASRFRLAGVSYNEQFF. For the CDR3, the DNA is TGTGCCAGCAGGTTCCGACTAGCGGGAGTCTCATACAATGAGCAGTTCTTC.

The chain employs TRBV20-1 and TRBJ2-5; 7 bases match TRBD1. Trimming cost V 5 bases and J 7 bases; bases outside gene matches: 13. The germline V gene has CDR1 DFQATT and CDR2 SNEGSKA (reference sequence). The CDR3 length is 14 residues. The CDR3 nucleotides read TGCAGTGCTCCACGGGAAAGGGGGCTTGGGACCCAGTACTTC. It is translated as CSAPRERGLGTQYF.

Many counts were recorded for this clonotype. The chain carries TRBV7-2 and TRBJ1-6; D is possibly TRBD1 (6 bases). The CDR3 contains 14 residues. Germline V gives CDR1 SGHTA, CDR2 FQGNSA. V was pared by 1 base and J by 8 bases, with 9 bases between. The CDR3 loop reads CASSLEGGDSPLHF. In DNA form, the CDR3 reads TGTGCCAGCAGCTTAGAGGGGGGCGATTCACCCCTCCACTTT.

This clonotype was seen a handful of times. This sequence joins TRBV7-9 and TRBJ2-3; the D gene is possibly TRBD1 (5 bases). Trimming removed 5 bases from V and 6 bases from J, with 15 bases in between. Per the germline V gene, CDR1 is SEHNR and CDR2 is FQNEAQ (reference sequence). This CDR3 comprises 14 residues. The CDR3 region has the DNA TGTGCCAGCAGCCCGCCAGGGAATTCGGATACGCAGTATTTT. Translated, it gives CASSPPGNSDTQYF.

This clonotype was observed many times. The rearrangement joins TRBV21-1 to TRBJ2-5; the table's TRBD2 call for D was not verified on the DNA. TRBV21-1 is listed as a pseudogene. The CDR3 has 14 residues. CDR3 nucleotide sequence: TGTGCCAGCAGCAGAGGGCGGGAGAAAGAGACCCAGTACTTC. Its protein is CASSRGREKETQYF.

The chain couples TRBV21-1 to TRBJ2-7; the listed D gene, TRBD2, was not tested against the DNA. TRBV21-1 is a documented pseudogene. There are 18 residues in the CDR3. Here the CDR3 DNA reads TGTGCCAGCAGCAATAGTGGCAGGGTGATAGGAAGCTCCTACGAGCAGTACTTC. Its protein is CASSNSGRVIGSSYEQYF.

The table lists this clonotype with many counts. This chain uses TRBV27 with TRBJ2-3; D is unresolved. V shed 4 bases and J shed 2 bases, with 10 bases lying between them. The germline V gene encodes CDR1 MNHEY and CDR2 SMNVEV (reference sequence). This CDR3 is 14 amino acids long. CDR3 protein: CASSSRAFTDTQYF. The CDR3 DNA sequence: TGTGCCAGCAGTTCAAGGGCCTTCACAGATACGCAGTATTTT.

This clonotype has more than one count but fewer than ten. This rearrangement joins TRBV6-2 or TRBV6-3 to TRBJ2-1, with D tentatively TRBD2 (6 bases). Per the germline V gene, CDR1 is MNHEY and CDR2 is SVGEGT. The CDR3 totals 17 residues. The ends were cut back, 2 bases at V and 0 bases at J, with 14 bases in the middle. CDR3 DNA: TGTGCCAGCAGTTACACCCTTGGGGGGAGCTCCTACAATGAGCAGTTCTTC. It codes for CASSYTLGGSSYNEQFF.

V is TRBV9 and J is TRBJ2-7, with 9 bases aligning to TRBD2. V lost 0 bases and J lost 10; bases outside the gene matches: 11. The CDR3 is made up of 15 amino acids. The V gene's germline CDR1 is SGDLS and CDR2 YYNGEE. This chain's CDR3 is CASSVGAGGPVQQYF. The DNA for the CDR3 is TGTGCCAGCAGCGTAGGAGCGGGAGGCCCAGTACAACAGTACTTC.

This clonotype showed up just a few times. The chain is built from TRBV29-1 and TRBJ2-3, with D hard to call. The CDR3 consists of 13 residues. Germline CDR1 is SQVTM and CDR2 is ANQGSEA. Trimming removed 6 bases at V and 1 base at J, with 11 bases between. The CDR3 coding sequence is TGCAGCGTGTGGATGGATGGCACAGATACGCAGTATTTT. This translates into CSVWMDGTDTQYF.

The chain couples TRBV11-1 to TRBJ2-3; maybe TRBD2 (7 bases). The germline gives CDR1 SGHAT, CDR2 FQDESV (reference sequence). Trimming shortened V by 7 bases and J by 0 bases, and 14 bases separated the two germline ends. This CDR3 is 15 amino acids long. CDR3 nucleotide sequence: TGTGCCAGCACCGGGGGGCGTGCTAGCACAGATACGCAGTATTTT. Its protein is CASTGGRASTDTQYF.

The chain is built from TRBV12-3 or TRBV12-4 and TRBJ1-5; possibly TRBD1 for D (5 bases). CDR3 size: 15 residues. The ends were cut back, 5 bases at V and 2 bases at J, with 13 bases in the middle. The CDR3 nucleotides are TGTGCCAGCAGTCGGGGCGTTTCCGGCAATCAGCCCCAGCATTTT. Translating it yields CASSRGVSGNQPQHF.

This clonotype came up many times. The rearrangement links TRBV20-1 to TRBJ2-1; 9 bases match TRBD2. CDR3 length: 15 amino acids. V dropped 6 bases and J dropped 6; count of bases not matched to a gene: 12. Germline CDR1 is DFQATT and CDR2 is SNEGSKA (reference sequence). The CDR3 DNA sequence: TGCAGTGCCGGATTAGCGGGAGCTTTAGGCAATGAGCAGTTCTTC. Encoded protein: CSAGLAGALGNEQFF.

This clonotype was observed a handful of times. The chain has TRBV28 and TRBJ2-5, with a weak D call TRBD1 (6 bases). This CDR3 is 12 amino acids long. Per the germline V gene, CDR1 is MDHEN and CDR2 is SYDVKM. V was pared by 8 bases and J by 4 bases, with 11 bases between. CDR3 loop: CASGGHSETQYF. DNA of the CDR3: TGTGCCAGCGGGGGCCACTCAGAGACCCAGTACTTC.

This clonotype was seen ten or more times. This sequence joins TRBV5-1 and TRBJ2-5; 8 nucleotides line up with TRBD2. After removal of 3 bases from V and 3 bases from J, the junction contained 7 bases not matched to a gene. This CDR3 is built from 15 residues. CDR1 is SGHRS and CDR2 is YFSETQ in the germline V gene. In DNA, the CDR3 is TGCGCCAGCAGCTACCAACTAGCGGACGAAGAGACCCAGTACTTC. This encodes CASSYQLADEETQYF.